This T cell receptor beta chain was retrieved from a study of shared clonotypes between healthy human individuals (dated by TCRdb to 2020 to 2022). Concerning the study at large: A couple of women and a few men aged 18 to 49 years were included in the cohort. Per donor, leukapheresis produced somewhere between about 0.94 and 10 billion PBMCs. For each donor, CD4 naive and CD4 memory were each given three plates, CD8 naive was given two plates, and CD8 memory was given one plate. To estimate repertoire size and how much clonotype sharing occurs between individuals, the study deeply sequenced the blood TCR repertoires of five healthy adults. To increase sequencing depth and limit assay-specific biases, different laboratories used diverse techniques to prepare libraries and sequence TCR repertoires.

TCR CDR3 regions were amplified from genomic DNA by multiplex PCR using the deep immunoSEQ assay. For each cell subset, the extracted genomic DNA was distributed evenly across all wells of several immunoSEQ 96-well plates, and each plate served as one replicate. For sorted subsets, approximately 190 ng genomic DNA, equal to 25,000 to 35,000 T cell genomes, was loaded into each replicate PCR. Purified libraries were quantified with a Qubit 3.0 fluorometer, sized on a Bioanalyzer 2100, and re-quantified with the KAPA Library Quantification kit. A separate single-read 150-cycle Illumina NextSeq 550 flow cell was used to sequence each immunoSEQ 96-well plate. The authors processed their data as follows. Because the immunoSEQ output held only junctional sequences and lacked quality scores, the filtering could not match the filtering applied to full-length reads. To assign V/J genes and CDR3, sequences were annotated against IMGT germline references using PyIR, a Python wrapper for IgBLAST v1.9. Any read was removed if the V/J assignment was weak (E-value above 1e-6), the CDR3 was missing, or the read contained stop codons, out-of-frame junctions, or ambiguous translated residues. V3J clonotypes were defined as sequences sharing the same inferred V gene, J gene, and CDR3 amino acid sequence. Percentage overlap between repertoires was computed as shared unique clonotypes divided by the size of the smaller repertoire. Richness of each repertoire was evaluated using RTK rarefaction, the Chao1 estimator, and Recon v2.1 estimates of unobserved clonotypes. Generation probabilities for all TCRbeta clonotypes obtained by the gDNA method from a handful of donors were computed using OLGA. Held by TCRdb, this immuneACCESS table contains in-frame sequences only and omits some clones. Under half of the omission traces to an unresolved V gene where checked; the cause of the rest is unknown. V and J calls and clone size are those listed in that table; D and trimming were worked out from the DNA. The table for this sample lists over 1.4 million clones; roughly 96% of them were counted only once. The ten largest clones take up approximately 1.2% of the sample.

The donors were healthy, HIV-negative adults who had no recently reported acute infections or vaccinations. Every donor was a Caucasian adult living in Nashville, Tennessee, USA. Magnetic negative selection was used to enrich CD4+ T cells, after which naive cells were positively selected on CD45RA and the negative fraction became the memory subset. Blood was collected by leukapheresis, and PBMCs were isolated by Ficoll-Histopaque density gradient centrifugation and then cryopreserved in liquid nitrogen vapor phase. Analytical flow cytometry was used to check the purity and quantity of each magnetically sorted T cell population. Genomic DNA was isolated from each sorted fraction and quantified by UV absorbance on a Nanodrop 2000c. V drops 4 bases and J drops 6 bases, leaving 13 bases in between. The cysteine opens and the phenylalanine closes a CDR3 of 14 amino acids. The retained sequence is limited to the CDR3, 42 bases, with the frame set at the first base. CDR1 and CDR2, looked up from the germline V gene, are SGHRS and YFSETQ.

Concerning this clone itself: It lacks a known antigen. No base quality values were provided; no much bigger clone lies one nucleotide off.

General findings and caveats noted by the study authors: Across a handful of donors, approximately 5% of naive CD4, 3% to 4% of naive CD8, about 2.3% of memory CD4, and about 0.4% of memory CD8 clonotypes were shared. Larger estimated clonotype richness was generally found for naive subsets than for memory subsets. Rarefaction of sorted-subset datasets indicated incomplete sequencing despite the large sequencing depth. Higher generation probabilities were observed for clonotypes shared by all four sorted-subset donors than for non-shared clonotypes. Pairwise subsampling led to the expectation that sequencing depth would affect the degree of clonotype sharing among donors. Because the study included a small number of donors, the genetic and exposure-history diversity represented was limited. Only blood was sampled, and tissue TCR repertoires likely differ from those in blood.

In this chain, TRBV5-1 is recombined with TRBJ2-2, with the D segment identity uncertain. Sequenced sample: naive CD4+ T cells sorted from blood. The intended sense of this specimen's cell subset or site label: CD45RA+ positively selected. The TCR sequence derives from a man aged 25-45 years in good health. The base sequence is TGCGCCAGCAGCGCCAGCCGAGTCGCCGGGGAGCTGTTTTTT. Its coded protein is CASSASRVAGELFF.